A selection of T cell receptor beta chains follows, all from one sample in a study of T cells in Graves' hyperthyroidism and ophthalmopathy. TCRdb itself ran the multiplex PCR reads through MiXCR, one entry per CDR3 protein. The top ten clones hold approximately 5.7% of a sample with approximately 620,000 distinct CDR3 sequences, around 13% of them seen once. Sequenced: blood. The receptors derive from a woman aged 25 to 39 with Graves' hyperthyroidism that later progressed to Graves' ophthalmopathy. CDR3s include the opening cysteine and the closing phenylalanine or tryptophan. The D gene is left open where the match is weak. For some rows the clone size is stated as once, few or many, or as a class when expanded; others skip it.

V	size	J	D	CDR3	DNA
TRBV11-2	many	TRBJ2-3	.	CASSLEPLVRTDTQYF	TGTGCCAGCAGCTTAGAGCCCCTTGTGCGGACAGATACGCAGTATTTT
TRBV30	few	TRBJ2-6	.	CAWGRSHSGANVLTF	TGTGCCTGGGGGAGGAGTCACTCTGGGGCCAACGTCCTGACTTTC
TRBV9	few	TRBJ2-7	.	CASSPLPGVYEQYF	TGTGCCAGCAGCCCCCTCCCGGGAGTCTACGAGCAGTACTTC
TRBV19	many	TRBJ2-1	.	CASRNDRYNEQFF	TGTGCCAGTAGAAATGACAGGTACAATGAGCAGTTCTTC
TRBV7-2	.	TRBJ2-2	.	CASSLNRLDTGELFF	TGTGCCAGCAGCCTTAACAGGCTTGACACCGGGGAGCTGTTTTTT
TRBV28	once	TRBJ1-1	.	CASSLPQERNTEAFF	TGTGCCAGCAGTTTACCCCAGGAGAGGAACACTGAAGCTTTCTTT
TRBV4-1	.	TRBJ2-2	.	CASSQVQNTGELFF	TGCGCCAGCAGCCAAGTCCAGAACACCGGGGAGCTGTTTTTT
TRBV4-2	few	TRBJ2-7	.	CASSQPGSDSYEQYF	TGTGCCAGCAGCCAACCGGGTAGCGACTCCTACGAGCAGTACTTC
TRBV19	.	TRBJ2-7	TRBD2	CASSIEAGGSYEQYF	TGTGCCAGTAGTATAGAAGCGGGAGGATCCTACGAGCAGTACTTC
TRBV28	many	TRBJ2-7	.	CASSLRAPQGEQYF	TGTGCCAGCAGTTTAAGGGCCCCTCAGGGCGAGCAGTACTTC
TRBV12-3/TRBV12-4	many	TRBJ2-1	TRBD1	CASREGGRASYNEQFF	TGTGCCAGCAGGGAAGGGGGCAGGGCATCCTACAATGAGCAGTTCTTC
TRBV10-3	many	TRBJ2-7	.	CAISESTSYEQYF	TGTGCCATCAGTGAGTCGACCTCCTACGAGCAGTACTTC
TRBV9	many	TRBJ2-5	TRBD2	CASSGSLTSGIEKETQYF	TGTGCCAGCAGCGGATCCCTGACTAGCGGGATAGAGAAAGAGACCCAGTACTTC
TRBV6-1	few	TRBJ1-4	TRBD1	CASSFPGQPGEKLFF	TGTGCCAGCAGTTTCCCGGGACAGCCTGGTGAAAAACTGTTTTTT
TRBV5-1	few	TRBJ2-5	.	CASSLAGRTDQETQYF	TGCGCCAGCAGCTTGGCCGGTCGGACAGATCAAGAGACCCAGTACTTC
TRBV20-1	many	TRBJ2-7	TRBD1	CSAANDRGPGLSYEQYF	TGCAGTGCTGCCAACGACAGGGGGCCAGGACTTTCCTACGAGCAGTACTTC
TRBV28	many	TRBJ2-3	.	CASSSRQRQSDTQYF	TGTGCCAGCAGTTCCCGGCAGCGGCAGTCAGATACGCAGTATTTT
TRBV7-9	.	TRBJ2-7	.	CASSLDGSGDEQYF	TGTGCCAGCAGCTTGGACGGGAGTGGGGACGAGCAGTACTTC
TRBV19	few	TRBJ2-5	.	CASSTDGRYQETQYF	TGTGCCAGTAGTACGGACGGCCGGTACCAAGAGACCCAGTACTTC
TRBV20-1	.	TRBJ2-7	TRBD1	CSALLGHRGGNEQYF	TGCAGTGCTCTCCTAGGACACAGGGGTGGGAACGAGCAGTACTTC
TRBV11-3	.	TRBJ2-2	TRBD1	CASSLALGTGDTGELFF	TGTGCCAGCAGCTTAGCCCTCGGGACAGGGGACACCGGGGAGCTGTTTTTT
TRBV7-9	few	TRBJ1-2	.	CASSTRPTDGYTF	TGTGCCAGCAGCACCCGACCCACCGATGGCTACACCTTC
TRBV18	many	TRBJ1-5	TRBD1	CASSPDGGGVSKPQHF	TGTGCCAGCTCACCAGACGGAGGGGGCGTAAGTAAGCCCCAGCATTTT
TRBV9	many	TRBJ1-2	.	CASSAQAGYTF	TGTGCCAGCAGCGCACAGGCTGGCTACACCTTC
TRBV7-3	few	TRBJ2-1	.	CASSLNHGYYNEQFF	TGTGCCAGCAGCTTAAACCACGGCTATTACAATGAGCAGTTCTTC
TRBV10-3	many	TRBJ2-2	.	CAITGGDSNTGELFF	TGTGCCATCACCGGAGGGGACAGCAACACCGGGGAGCTGTTTTTT
TRBV24-1	many	TRBJ2-2	.	CATTAGPQQKAGELFF	TGTGCCACCACGGCGGGGCCCCAGCAAAAAGCCGGGGAGCTGTTTTTT